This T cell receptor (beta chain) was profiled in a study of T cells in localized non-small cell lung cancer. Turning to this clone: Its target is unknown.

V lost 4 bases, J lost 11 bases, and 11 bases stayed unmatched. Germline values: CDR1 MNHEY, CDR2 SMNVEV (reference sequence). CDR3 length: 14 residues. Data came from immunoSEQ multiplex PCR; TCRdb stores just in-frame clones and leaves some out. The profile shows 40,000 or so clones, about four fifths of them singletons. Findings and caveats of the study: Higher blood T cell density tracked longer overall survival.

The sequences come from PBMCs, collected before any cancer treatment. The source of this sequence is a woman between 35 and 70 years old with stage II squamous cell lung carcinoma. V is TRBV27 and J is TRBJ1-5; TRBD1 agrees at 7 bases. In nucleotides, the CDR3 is TGTGCCAGCAGTTCCGGGACAGCCCGAAGAGCCCAGCATTTT. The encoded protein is CASSSGTARRAQHF.